The present TCR beta chain was sequenced within a study of blood T cells in healthy people across ages. Study-level findings and limits: Investigators viewed diversity estimates from one million T cells as underestimates, the study reported.

PCR was performed a second time for about 7 to 11 cycles using a sample-barcoded 5' primer and a J-beta primer mix. Each of the samples gave a minimum of 2.5 million paired-end reads that contained CDR3. MiXCR, applied by TCRdb to the 5' RACE reads, yields one record per CDR3 protein. The profile shows some 1.6 million distinct CDR3 sequences, roughly 32% of them singletons. Trimming shortened V by 5 bases and J by 4 bases, and 17 bases separated the two germline ends. The CDR3 contains 15 residues. Germline values: CDR1 DFQATT, CDR2 SNEGSKA (reference sequence). Notes on this clonotype: The antigen remains undetermined.

The genes are TRBV20-1 and TRBJ1-4; D gene ambiguous. This receptor was identified in a woman in her twenties or thirties in good health. Material: blood. DNA of the CDR3: TGCAGTGCTGTCCCCCCGGACGGAGATAATGAAAAACTGTTTTTT. Its translation: CSAVPPDGDNEKLFF.